This TCR beta chain was sequenced during a study of beta chain features in type 1 diabetes. Findings and limits, study-wide: Comparison showed that naive, central memory and Treg TCRB repertoires appeared more similar among patients than among healthy donors. There was a possibility that cDNA sequencing over-represented cells with high TCR expression. Moderately but significantly shorter TCRB CDR3s were found in Type 1 diabetes patients in all four CD4+ subsets.

Expressed TCRB transcripts were sequenced because the entire RNA isolate underwent reverse transcription. Sequencing used immunoSEQ multiplex PCR; TCRdb keeps in-frame clones, though not all of them. The sample has about 280,000 clones, 15% seen once. Germline loops: CDR1 SEHNR, CDR2 FQNEAQ (reference sequence). V lost 5 bases to trimming and J lost 0 bases, with 12 bases between them. The CDR3 has 15 residues. This clone was seen only a few times. Its target is not known. Every donor provided one heparinised blood draw, which averaged about 120 mL. The receptor's source is a man aged 18 to 30 with type 1 diabetes. The sequencing input was naive CD4+ T cells from blood. The genes are TRBV7-9 and TRBJ2-3; no reliable D call. The CDR3 here is CASSPLATSTDTQYF. The CDR3 nucleotides are TGTGCCAGCAGCCCTCTTGCTACTAGCACAGATACGCAGTATTTT.